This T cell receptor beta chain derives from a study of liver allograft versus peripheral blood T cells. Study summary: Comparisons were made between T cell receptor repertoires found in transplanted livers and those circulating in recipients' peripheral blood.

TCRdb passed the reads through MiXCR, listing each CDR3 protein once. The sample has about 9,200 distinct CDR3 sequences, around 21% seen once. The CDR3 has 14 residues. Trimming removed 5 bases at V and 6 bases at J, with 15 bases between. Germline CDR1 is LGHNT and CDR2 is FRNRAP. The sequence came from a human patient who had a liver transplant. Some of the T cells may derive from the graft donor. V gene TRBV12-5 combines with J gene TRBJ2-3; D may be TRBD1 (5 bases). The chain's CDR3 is CASGADRIGDTQYF. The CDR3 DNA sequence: TGTGCTAGTGGTGCAGACAGAATCGGGGATACGCAGTATTTT. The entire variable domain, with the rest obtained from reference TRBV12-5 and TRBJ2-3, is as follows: DARVTQTPRHKVTEMGQEVTMRCQPILGHNTVFWYRQTMMQGLELLAYFRNRAPLDDSGMPKDRFSAEMPDATLATLKIQPSEPRDSAVYFCASGADRIGDTQYFGPGTRLTVL.